This TCR beta chain was documented in a study of blood T cell repertoires in COVID-19. The data were produced by immunoSEQ multiplex PCR, yet TCRdb's version contains in-frame clones alone and is incomplete. The sample consists of some 50,000 clones, roughly nine tenths of them appearing once. The clonotype was recovered from a man aged 40-55 years with acute or convalescent COVID-19. Sequenced input: peripheral blood.

This chain's CDR3 is CASSRRETSGNEQFF. CDR3 DNA sequence: TGTGCCAGCAGCCGACGTGAAACTAGCGGCAATGAGCAGTTCTTC. The rearrangement links TRBV5-4 to TRBJ2-1; 8 bases map to TRBD2. The CDR3 covers 15 residues. Germline values: CDR1 SGHNT, CDR2 YYREEE (reference sequence). V was pared by 4 bases and J by 6 bases, with 9 bases of the junction left unmatched.